A selection of T cell receptor beta chains follows, all from one sample in a study of identical twins. MiXCR, run by TCRdb on the 5' RACE reads, gives a single entry per CDR3 protein. The sample holds approximately 600,000 distinct CDR3 sequences, 9.6% seen once. The data were also submitted as part of a second study, on yellow fever vaccine responses in identical twins.

Input material: PBMCs. All receptors derive from a young woman in good health. Each CDR3 is given with its conserved first and last residue. The order of the fields is J gene, clone size, D gene, CDR3 length, V gene, CDR3 protein, CDR3 DNA. D genes are given only for firm matches. The size of a clone is reported for some rows only, either as once, few or many, or as a class for expanded clones.

TRBJ2-7 many TRBD2 14 TRBV27 CASSPGGALYEQYF TGTGCCAGCAGCCCCGGGGGGGCCTTATACGAGCAGTACTTC
TRBJ2-1 few TRBD2 12 TRBV28 CASSPTSGKQFF TGTGCCAGCAGCCCAACTAGCGGGAAGCAGTTCTTC
TRBJ2-7 NA TRBD2 14 TRBV6-2/TRBV6-3 CASSRAGGGGEQYF TGTGCCAGCAGTCGCGCGGGAGGAGGAGGCGAGCAGTACTTC
TRBJ2-4 few NA 13 TRBV7-8 CASSLHPPGIQYF TGTGCCAGCAGCTTACATCCCCCCGGCATTCAGTACTTC
TRBJ2-3 few TRBD2 16 TRBV5-1 CASSLWLAGGTDTQYF TGCGCCAGCAGCTTGTGGTTAGCGGGAGGCACAGATACGCAGTATTTT
TRBJ2-1 many NA 14 TRBV7-6 CASSPRTDFNEQFF TGTGCCAGCAGCCCCCGGACAGATTTCAATGAGCAGTTCTTC
TRBJ1-2 many NA 12 TRBV25-1 CASSEYGFGYTF TGTGCCAGCAGTGAATATGGATTTGGCTACACCTTC
TRBJ2-7 few NA 16 TRBV29-1 CSVDLRTGGPVREQYF TGCAGCGTTGACTTGAGGACCGGTGGTCCGGTTAGAGAGCAGTACTTC
TRBJ2-1 NA NA 14 TRBV2 CATQYGAALSEQFF TGTGCCACCCAGTATGGAGCGGCCCTCTCCGAGCAGTTCTTC
TRBJ2-7 NA NA 15 TRBV28 CASNPEGRVTYEQYF TGTGCCAGCAACCCCGAGGGGCGGGTTACCTACGAGCAGTACTTC
TRBJ2-5 few NA 16 TRBV15 CATSRDNWTPQETQYF TGTGCCACCAGCAGAGATAATTGGACTCCCCAAGAGACCCAGTACTTC
TRBJ1-2 NA TRBD1 12 TRBV12-3/TRBV12-4 CASSYTGEGYTF TGTGCCAGCAGTTACACAGGGGAGGGCTACACCTTC
TRBJ2-7 many NA 14 TRBV25-1 CASSDFDGTYEQYF TGTGCCAGCAGTGACTTTGACGGAACCTACGAGCAGTACTTC
TRBJ2-7 NA TRBD1 15 TRBV4-3 CASSQDRQGGYEQYF TGCGCCAGCAGCCAAGACAGACAGGGGGGCTACGAGCAGTACTTC
TRBJ2-5 many NA 16 TRBV5-1 CASSHSPGQTKETQYF TGCGCCAGCAGCCACAGCCCGGGACAAACCAAAGAGACCCAGTACTTC